This TCR beta chain stems from a study of T cell responses to AZD1222 COVID-19 vaccine. Germline-derived CDR1 and CDR2 are SNHLY and FYNNEI. This CDR3 is built from 13 residues. The repertoire was sequenced with immunoSEQ multiplex PCR; TCRdb's copy has only in-frame clones and lacks some. The repertoire holds around 99,000 clones, with about 90% as singletons. The study, taken as a whole, reports: White British ancestry dominated among donors, who included more females, and clonal diversity was possibly underestimated.

Comments on this clone: What it recognizes is unknown. Relative to the germline gene, one junction end is altered; a read error may explain this.

The sample here was peripheral blood, taken on day 0 of AZD1222 vaccination. The source is an adult in good health. The rearrangement joins TRBV2 to TRBJ1-2; D is ambiguous. The CDR3 loop reads CASSEEFNYGYTF. In DNA, the CDR3 is TGTGCCAGCAGCGAAGAGTTTAACTATGGCTACACCTTC.